This T cell receptor (beta chain) was obtained from a study of CD49a tissue-resident CD8 T cells in human skin (dated by TCRdb to about 2017). With regard to the full study: Tissue-resident memory CD8+ T cell subsets in human skin, defined by CD49a, CD69 and CD103 expression, were examined in the study.

For four or five healthy donors, CD8+ T cells were sorted from blood, dermis and epidermis, and the TCR beta CDR3 regions of these cells were analysed. Both blood and skin samples were provided by each TCR-sequenced donor, and all TCR-sequenced donors were healthy individuals. Sorting was used to isolate CD8+ T cell populations ahead of TCR beta sequencing. Trimmed from V: 0 bases; trimmed from J: 3 bases; junction bases lacking a gene match: 10. The CDR3, cysteine through phenylalanine, is 17 amino acids long. Just the 51-base CDR3 DNA is kept, in frame starting at base 1. CDR1 and CDR2 were assigned from the germline V gene (reference sequence) as SGHNT and YYREEE. The library was generated by the immunoSEQ multiplex PCR assay. As for the authors' bioinformatics: Frequencies of TCR V beta family usage were compared among the sorted CD8+ T cell populations from blood, dermis and epidermis. TCRdb provides this immuneACCESS table in a form limited to in-frame rearrangements. Some clones are lacking; in checked studies, under half of them reflect an unresolved V gene, and why the rest are absent is not known. The DNA was the basis for D and trimming; V, J and clone size are from that table. Recorded for this sample are about 1,500 clones; less than 80% of them occurred a single time. Clones ranked in the top ten supply about 33% of the sample.

To note about this clone: It has no known antigen specificity. The record has no base qualities; no much larger clone is one base away.

The sequencing input was CLA- CD8+ effector memory T cells sorted from blood. Rearrangement joined TRBV5-4 to TRBJ1-2; 8 of the junction bases match TRBD1. This receptor was taken from a human donor in good health. The DNA reads TGTGCCAGCAGCTTGGTGGGACAGGCTAAGTTAGACTATGGCTACACCTTC. Its protein reads: CASSLVGQAKLDYGYTF.